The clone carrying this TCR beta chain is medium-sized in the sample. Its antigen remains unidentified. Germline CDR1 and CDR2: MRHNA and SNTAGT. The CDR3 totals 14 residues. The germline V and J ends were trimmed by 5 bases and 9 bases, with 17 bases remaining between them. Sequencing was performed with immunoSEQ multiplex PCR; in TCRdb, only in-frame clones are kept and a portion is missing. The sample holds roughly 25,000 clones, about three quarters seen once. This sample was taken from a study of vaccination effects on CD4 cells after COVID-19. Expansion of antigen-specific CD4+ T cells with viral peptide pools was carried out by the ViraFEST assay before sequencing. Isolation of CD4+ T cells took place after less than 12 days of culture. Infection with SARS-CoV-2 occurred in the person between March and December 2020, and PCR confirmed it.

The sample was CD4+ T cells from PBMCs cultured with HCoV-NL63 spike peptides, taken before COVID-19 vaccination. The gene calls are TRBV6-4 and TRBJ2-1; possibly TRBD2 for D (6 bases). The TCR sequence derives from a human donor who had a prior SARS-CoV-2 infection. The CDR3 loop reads CASSTDYQYGEQFF. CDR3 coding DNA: TGTGCCAGCAGTACGGACTATCAGTACGGTGAGCAGTTCTTC.